Included here is one T cell receptor (beta chain) sequence, with context. Germline V gives CDR1 SEHNR, CDR2 FQNEAQ (reference sequence). V was pared by 1 base and J by 2 bases, with 0 bases of the junction left unmatched. The CDR3 totals 14 residues. CD45RO-negative, CCR7-positively selected cells formed the naive CD8 fraction, excluding terminally differentiated effector memory CD45RA+ cells. Generated by immunoSEQ multiplex PCR, the TCRdb table keeps only in-frame clones and is missing some. The sample lists under 1 million clones, 80% to 95% occurring once. The sample comes from a study of shared clonotypes between healthy human individuals.

The sequencing sample was made of naive CD8+ T cells sorted from blood. The receptor's source is a man aged 30 to 39 in good health. This rearrangement joins TRBV7-9 to TRBJ2-7; 9 nucleotides match TRBD2. DNA of the CDR3: TGTGCCAGCAGCTTAGGCGGGAGGGCCTACGAGCAGTACTTC. It translates to CASSLGGRAYEQYF. The whole variable domain, filled in from reference TRBV7-9 and TRBJ2-7, reads DTGVSQNPRHKITKRGQNVTFRCDPISEHNRLYWYRQTLGQGPEFLTYFQNEAQLEKSRLLSDRFSAERPKGSFSTLEIQRTEQGDSAMYLCASSLGGRAYEQYFGPGTRLTVT.